This T cell receptor beta chain originates from a study of control samples from healthy donors and cancer patients. Losses at the gene ends were 2 bases for V and 4 bases for J; bases not matched to a gene: 5. In germline, CDR1 is MDHEN, CDR2 SYDVKM. This CDR3 has 14 amino acids. Generated by immunoSEQ multiplex PCR, the TCRdb table keeps only in-frame clones and is missing some. The profile shows almost 85,000 clones, roughly 93% of them singletons. This clonotype originated in a woman between 18 and 29 years old in good health. This sequence joins TRBV28 and TRBJ2-7; 7 positions agree with TRBD2. Input material: blood. The CDR3 sequence: CASSLPAGEYEQYF. CDR3 DNA sequence: TGTGCCAGCAGTTTACCCGCGGGAGAATACGAGCAGTACTTC.